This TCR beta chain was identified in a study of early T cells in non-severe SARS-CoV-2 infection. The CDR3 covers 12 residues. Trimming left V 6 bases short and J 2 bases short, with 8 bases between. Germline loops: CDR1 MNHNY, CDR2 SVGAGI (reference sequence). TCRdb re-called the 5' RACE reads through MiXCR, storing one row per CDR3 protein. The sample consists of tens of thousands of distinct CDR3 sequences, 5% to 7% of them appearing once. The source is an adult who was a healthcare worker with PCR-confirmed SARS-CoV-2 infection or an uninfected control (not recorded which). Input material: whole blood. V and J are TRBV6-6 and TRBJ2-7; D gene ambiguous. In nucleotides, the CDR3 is TGTGCCAGCAGCCCTCTGCCCTACGAGCAGTACTTC. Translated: CASSPLPYEQYF.